Sequencing of this T cell receptor (beta chain) was carried out in a study of T cells in Graves' hyperthyroidism and ophthalmopathy (dated by TCRdb to between 2017 and 2020). Notes on the research overall: Peripheral blood was collected at initial diagnosis, before any treatment. A discovery cohort of roughly 100 patients, fewer than 50 with Graves' ophthalmopathy and approximately 57 with stable Graves' hyperthyroidism, was used to find distinguishing TCR V-J signatures. Whether ophthalmopathy could be predicted prospectively was tested in an independent validation cohort made up of roughly 19 hyperthyroidism patients plus 17 patients who later progressed to ophthalmopathy. The roughly 91 discovery patients were randomly divided into training and test sets at a 7:3 ratio. In more than five Graves' hyperthyroidism patients, the study also compared T-cell repertoires from thyroid tissue with T-cell repertoires from blood. After sampling, hyperthyroidism patients received methimazole starting at 30 mg daily, and ophthalmopathy patients received high-dose intravenous methylprednisolone. According to the paper, TCR Vbeta CDR3 sequencing was carried out on around 140 peripheral blood samples, which came from fewer than 50 ophthalmopathy, 80 or so hyperthyroidism and roughly 17 progressor patients. Overall study outcomes, separate from this receptor: Sample size was not statistically predetermined, and blinding of investigators to group allocation was not performed. Most expanded thyroid clonotypes (frequency above 0.001) were also found in blood, which suggests that blood repertoires may mirror thyroid immune responses. During validation, the model predicted progression to ophthalmopathy a median of roughly 7.1 months ahead of onset, with just under 71% sensitivity and roughly 72% specificity. In cross-validation, a model built on a 13 V-J signature told ophthalmopathy apart from stable hyperthyroidism with approximately 90% sensitivity and roughly 81% specificity, and in testing the same model reached 80%/75%.

V is cut by 0 bases and J by 6 bases, and the space between the germline ends is 19 bases. The germline V gene specifies SGDLS as CDR1 and YYNGEE as CDR2. Counted from cysteine to phenylalanine, this CDR3 has 17 amino acids. Only the CDR3 portion is preserved as DNA: 51 bases, with reading frame beginning at the first base. Stable Graves' hyperthyroidism was defined as no progression to ophthalmopathy during 18 months of follow-up. Hyperthyroidism patients were newly diagnosed, with disease duration under 2 months, and aged 18 to 65 years. The study excluded patients with uncontrolled infections, other autoimmune diseases, pregnancy or lactation. Diagnoses were based on clinical symptoms, serum thyroxine and TRAb, thyroid ultrasound and orbital computed tomography. PBMCs were isolated from roughly 10 ml of fresh peripheral blood by Ficoll-Paque density gradient centrifugation. Trizol reagent was used to extract total RNA, and RNA quality was then checked on an Agilent 2100 Bioanalyzer.

This clonotype was detected a few times. The antigen it recognizes is unknown. No much larger clone is present one base from it, and per-base qualities are unavailable. Amplification of TCR beta CDR3 regions was carried out from RNA transcripts. For the first round of RT-PCR on the TCR CDR3, the HTBI primer set was used together with the Qiagen OneStep RT-PCR kit. Libraries were constructed in a second round of multiplex PCR, after which size selection and purification were carried out. Paired-end sequencing of the libraries was performed with 100 bp reads on an Illumina HiSeq2000. From the authors' description of their analysis: Raw data were processed with SOAPnuke, discarding reads with adapters, uncalled bases, mean Phred below 15, or no exact constant-primer or identifier match. High-quality paired reads were merged with COPE v1.2.5, and unique nucleotide sequences were defined as clonotypes. MiTCR v1.1 was used to align clonotypes to the IMGT TRBV, TRBD and TRBJ reference segments. The analysis was restricted to V-J combinations with a frequency above 0.0001, which together covered about 99% of the repertoires. The TCS score was defined as F50 (clonal expansion) divided by E x V (chaos), with BLOSUM62-based TCRdist calculated between CDR3 peptides within each V-J. Welch's t-statistics and random forest reduced some 510 V-J features to 10 to 15, which were used in a naive Bayes classifier (R e1071). TCRdb ran its own pipeline on the public reads, namely fastp trimming at Q25 and MiXCR clone calling, and kept in-frame beta chains. Each CDR3 protein gets just one entry, which takes the most common genes and DNA from the rows behind it. TCRdb's processing, not the authors' own work, is the source of the V and J calls. The sample includes some 560,000 distinct CDR3 sequences, with around 15% observed a single time. Clones ranked in the top ten supply about 14% of the sample.

The sequence came from a woman aged 40-49 years with Graves' hyperthyroidism. Sequences were obtained from blood. This receptor chain uses TRBV9 and TRBJ2-1; the D gene assignment is ambiguous. CDR3 region: CASSVDAHTLSGNEQFF. The nucleotides read TGTGCCAGCAGCGTAGACGCCCATACCCTGTCCGGCAATGAGCAGTTCTTC.